Below, 8 T cell receptor beta chains from the same sample are listed, as sequenced in a study of PD-L1 blockade in urothelial cancer. TCRdb keeps only in-frame clones here, not all; method: immunoSEQ multiplex PCR. The data contain tens of thousands of clones, 70% to 90% of them singletons. Sample time point: pretreatment peripheral blood. Sequencing used PBMCs, obtained around atezolizumab (anti-PD-L1) treatment. The receptors originated from a man older than 75 with urothelial cancer.

The gene calls are TRBV15 and TRBJ2-1; TRBD1 might be the D (5 bases). The CDR3 is 14 amino acids. Trimming shortened V by 0 bases and J by 6 bases, and 9 bases separated the two germline ends. Germline CDR1 LNHNV, CDR2 YYDKDF (reference sequence). The CDR3 DNA reads as TGTGCCACCAGCAGAGATATTGGGGCCAATGAGCAGTTCTTC. This translates into CATSRDIGANEQFF.

This clone was picked up one time. The chain couples TRBV4-1 to TRBJ2-3; no clear D gene. This CDR3 has 12 amino acids. Germline assignment: CDR1 MGHRA and CDR2 YSYEKL. V was cut by 0 bases and J by 8 bases, with 6 bases left in between. The CDR3 DNA sequence: TGCGCCAGCAGCCAAGAGTCCGGTACGCAGTATTTT. It specifies CASSQESGTQYF.

The chain is built from TRBV11-2 and TRBJ1-2; no firm D call. Trimming pared 1 base from V and 8 bases from J, leaving 11 bases between. From germline, CDR1 is SGHAT and CDR2 FQNNGV. The CDR3 runs to 13 residues. The CDR3, as DNA: TGTGCCAGCAGCTTAGGGGCCGCCTCCGGCTACACCTTC. Protein sequence: CASSLGAASGYTF.

The chain employs TRBV4-3 and TRBJ2-1; 12 bases map to TRBD2. Germline loops: CDR1 LGHNA, CDR2 YSLEER. The CDR3 runs to 16 residues. V shed 4 bases and J 7 bases; nucleotides not matched to a gene: 8. CDR3 residues: CASSPARTSGDNEQFF. The CDR3 DNA reads TGCGCCAGCAGCCCGGCGAGGACTAGCGGGGATAATGAGCAGTTCTTC.

This rearrangement joins TRBV2 to TRBJ2-7; TRBD1 agrees at 10 bases. The germline CDR1 and CDR2 sequences are SNHLY and FYNNEI. The CDR3 covers 13 residues. Germline trimming cut 6 bases from V and 2 bases from J; bases unmatched to any gene: 1. DNA for the CDR3: TGTGCCAGCAGGGGGACAGGGGCCTACGAGCAGTACTTC. Its protein product is CASRGTGAYEQYF. The full variable domain, with the rest looked up from reference TRBV2 and TRBJ2-7, is EPEVTQTPSHQVTQMGQEVILRCVPISNHLYFYWYRQILGQKVEFLVSFYNNEISEKSEIFDDQFSVERPDGSNFTLKIRSTKLEDSAMYFCASRGTGAYEQYFGPGTRLTVT.

The rearrangement links TRBV30 to TRBJ2-7; the D gene is possibly TRBD2 (5 bases). Germline lookup yields CDR1 GTSNPN and CDR2 SVGIG (reference sequence). V dropped 4 bases and J dropped 7 bases, with 17 bases sitting between them. This CDR3 comprises 13 residues. The CDR3 region has the DNA TGTGCCTGGAATCGGGAAGGGCCGGGAGAGCAGTACTTC. It is translated as CAWNREGPGEQYF.

The J gene is TRBJ2-1, the V gene TRBV30, with 8 bases matching TRBD2. J lost 6 bases, V lost 3 bases, and 7 bases had no gene match. The CDR3 is 14 residues long. Germline CDR1 GTSNPN, CDR2 SVGIG (reference sequence). CDR3 bases: TGTGCCTGGAGGGCAGCGGGAGAGCCCAATGAGCAGTTCTTC. Translated, it gives CAWRAAGEPNEQFF.

As regards this clone: Different DNA sequences within this sample yield the same CDR3. This sequence joins TRBV6-6 and TRBJ1-2, with TRBD1 identical over 7 bases. The CDR3 is 14 residues long. With 6 bases clipped from V and 4 bases from J, the junction kept 8 bases outside the gene matches. Germline V gene sequence: CDR1 MNHNY, CDR2 SVGAGI (reference sequence). CDR3 nucleotides: TGTGCCAGCAGCTATTCAGGGGGAGGCTATGGCTACACCTTC. Translated, it gives CASSYSGGGYGYTF.